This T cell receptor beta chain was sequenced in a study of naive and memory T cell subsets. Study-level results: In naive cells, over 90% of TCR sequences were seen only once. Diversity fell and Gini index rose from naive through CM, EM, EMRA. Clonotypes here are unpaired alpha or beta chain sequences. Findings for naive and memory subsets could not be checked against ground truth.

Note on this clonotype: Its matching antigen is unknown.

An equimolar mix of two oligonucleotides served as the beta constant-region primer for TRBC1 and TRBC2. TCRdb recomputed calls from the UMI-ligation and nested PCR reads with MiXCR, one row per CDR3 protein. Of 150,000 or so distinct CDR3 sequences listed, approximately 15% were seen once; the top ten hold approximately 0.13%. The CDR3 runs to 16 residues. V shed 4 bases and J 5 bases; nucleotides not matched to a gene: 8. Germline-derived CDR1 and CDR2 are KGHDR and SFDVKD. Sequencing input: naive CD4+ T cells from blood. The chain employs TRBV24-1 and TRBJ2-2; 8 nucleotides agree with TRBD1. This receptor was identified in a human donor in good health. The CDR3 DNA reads TGTGCCACCAGTGACCCGACAGGGGCGGCGACCGGGGAGCTGTTTTTT. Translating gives CATSDPTGAATGELFF.